The 11 T cell receptor beta chains listed next were all sequenced from one sample in a study of tissue T cells after allogeneic stem cell transplantation. The table came from immunoSEQ multiplex PCR; TCRdb's copy has only in-frame clones and leaves some out. The data show thousands of clones, with 47% seen just once and less than 8.5% held by the top ten. Stated time point: mouse harvest day 7 after allogeneic transplant. Mouse grafts combined 10^7 T-cell-depleted bone marrow cells with 10^6 splenic CD5+ T cells. The sequenced sample consisted of gut tissue. These receptors were taken from a female BALB/c mouse given C57BL/6 T cells with graft-versus-host disease after an allogeneic hematopoietic cell transplant.

Note on this clone: Mouse gene names apply. The read ends 1 residue shy of where the CDR3 ends; the end is completed using the germline J gene. The gene calls are TRBV19 and TRBJ1-1; the match to TRBD1 covers 7 bases. The CDR3 is 16 residues long. V lost 2 bases to trimming and J lost 0 bases; unmatched junction nucleotides: 7. Germline V gene data show CDR1 as FNHDT and CDR2 as SITEND (reference sequence). The DNA read from the CDR3 is TGTGCCAGCAGTATCCCGACAGGGTATGCAAACACAGAAGTCTTC. Amino acids: CASSIPTGYANTEVF. The entire CDR3 is CASSIPTGYANTEVFF. The full variable domain, completed using reference TRBV19 and TRBJ1-1, is GGIITQTPKFLIGQEGQKLTLKCQQNFNHDTMYWYRQDSGKGLRLIYYSITENDLQKGDLSEGYDASREKKSSFSLTVTSAQKNEMAVFLCASSIPTGYANTEVFFGKGTRLTVV.

This clone was counted a single time. Gene names are mouse gene names. The CDR3 extends 1 residue past the end of the read, so its final part is completed from the germline J gene. The chain is built from TRBV12-1 and TRBJ1-3, with unresolved D. V dropped 2 bases and J dropped 0 bases, with 7 bases sitting between them. The V gene's germline CDR1 is SGHSN and CDR2 HYEKVE. This CDR3 has 14 amino acids. The CDR3 sequence: CASSHSNSGNTLYF. The sequenced CDR3 bases are TGTGCCAGCTCTCACTCAAATTCTGGAAATACGCTCTAT. Combining the CDR3 with reference TRBV12-1 and TRBJ1-3 gives the whole variable domain DSGVVQSPRHIIKEKGGRSVLTCIPISGHSNVVWYQQTLGKELKFLIQHYEKVERDKGFLPSRFSVQQFDDYHSEMNMSALELEDSAMYFCASSHSNSGNTLYFGEGSRLIVV.

A remark on this clone: Gene and germline names: mouse. Coverage ceases 1 residue before the CDR3 finishes, and the germline J gene fills in the end. The chain combines TRBV26 with TRBJ1-1; the D is unclear. Germline V gene lookup returns CDR1 KGHPV and CDR2 FQNQEV (reference sequence). This CDR3 has 13 amino acids. V gave up 2 bases and J gave up 0 bases, with 4 bases separating them. The CDR3 region is CASSLGSNTEVFF. The CDR3 bases that were read are TGTGCCAGCAGTCTGGGGTCAAACACAGAAGTCTTC.

On this clone itself: These gene names are mouse names. Sequencing ends 1 residue short of the CDR3 end; the germline J gene provides the rest. The rearrangement uses TRBV3 and TRBJ2-4, with D possibly matching TRBD1 (5 bases). V lost 3 bases to trimming and J lost 2 bases, with 6 bases between them. CDR1 is SNHLY and CDR2 is FYNGKV in the germline V gene (reference sequence). The CDR3 loop spans 13 amino acids. The covered CDR3 bases are TGTGCCAGCAGCTTCAGGGATCAAAACACCTTGTAC. This translates into CASSFRDQNTLY. The whole CDR3 is CASSFRDQNTLYF.

Concerning this clone itself: Genes here carry mouse names. The CDR3 here is CASSLGGWGTEVFF. The CDR3 DNA, read in part, is TGTGCCAGCAGTTTAGGGGGGTGGGGCACAGAAGTCTTC. V and J are TRBV15 and TRBJ1-1; perhaps TRBD1 as D (5 bases). The read stops 1 residue short of the end of the CDR3; the missing end is completed from the germline J gene. The V and J ends lost 1 base and 4 bases respectively, with 10 bases between them. Germline CDR1 reads SGHND; CDR2 reads FRSKSL. This CDR3 comprises 14 residues. Together with reference TRBV15 and TRBJ1-1, the CDR3 gives the full variable domain: DAGVTQTPRHEVAEKGQTIILKCEPVSGHNDLFWYRQTKIQGLELLSYFRSKSLMEDGGAFKDRFKAEMLNSSFSTLKIQPTEPKDSAVYLCASSLGGWGTEVFFGKGTRLTVV.

Of note for this clone: Here the gene names and germline are mouse. The sequence runs out 1 residue before the end of the CDR3; the remainder is reconstructed from the germline J gene. The rearrangement links TRBV2 to TRBJ1-5; TRBD1 matches at 7 bases. CDR3 length equals 13 residues. J lost 9 bases, V lost 0 bases, and 2 bases had no gene match. Germline CDR1 and CDR2: LGHNA and YSYQKL. CDR3 loop: CASSQDRGGAPLF. The DNA read from the CDR3 is TGTGCCAGCAGCCAAGACAGGGGGGGGGCTCCGCTT.

As for this clone: Mouse gene names apply. The read is 1 residue too short to cover the CDR3 end, so that end is filled in from the germline J gene. This chain links TRBV1 with TRBJ2-5; D unclear. The germline V and J ends were trimmed by 4 bases and 5 bases, with 4 bases remaining between them. The CDR3 is 11 residues long. CDR1 is NSQYPW, CDR2 LRSPGD, per germline (reference sequence). Here the CDR3 reads CTCSDGDTQYF. The CDR3 bases that were read are TGCACCTGCAGTGACGGAGACACCCAGTAC.

For this clone: The gene names here belong to mouse. The read is 1 residue too short to cover the CDR3 end, so that end is filled in from the germline J gene. The chain has TRBV23 and TRBJ1-4. The CDR3 is 14 residues long. The germline gives CDR1 KGHTA, CDR2 FQNQQP. Here the CDR3 reads CSSSAKTSNERLFF. The CDR3 bases that were read are TGCTCCAGCAGTGCAAAAACTTCCAACGAAAGATTATTT.

This clone was recorded a few times. The genes are named according to mouse. The read gets to within 1 residue of the CDR3 end, and the germline J gene fills in the rest. This rearrangement joins TRBV26 to TRBJ1-4; D is possibly TRBD1 (6 bases). From germline, CDR1 is KGHPV and CDR2 FQNQEV (reference sequence). V lost 4 bases to trimming and J lost 3 bases, with 9 bases between them. The CDR3 loop spans 14 amino acids. CDR3 sequence reads: CASSRRGANERLFF. CDR3 bases read: TGTGCCAGCAGTCGCAGGGGAGCCAACGAAAGATTATTT. The variable domain in full, completed from reference TRBV26 and TRBJ1-4, reads NSKVIQTPRYLVKGQGQKAKMRCIPEKGHPVVFWYQQNKNNEFKFLINFQNQEVLQQIDMTEKRFSAECPSNSPCSLEIQSSEAGDSALYLCASSRRGANERLFFGHGTKLSVL.

This clone was seen a few times. Germline and genes: mouse. Sequencing ends 1 residue short of the CDR3 end; the germline J gene provides the rest. The chain employs TRBV3 and TRBJ2-4; 8 positions agree with TRBD1. V was pared by 4 bases and J by 4 bases, with 1 base of the junction left unmatched. This CDR3 has 13 residues. Germline CDR1 reads SNHLY; CDR2 reads FYNGKV (reference sequence). CDR3 DNA (partial): TGTGCCAGCAGCTCGGGACAGGAAAACACCTTGTAC. The encoded protein is CASSSGQENTLY. The whole CDR3 sequence is CASSSGQENTLYF.

Points on this clone: Gene names denote mouse genes. The CDR3 end falls 1 residue outside the read, so it is completed with the germline J gene. The J gene is TRBJ2-5, the V gene TRBV16, with D perhaps TRBD1 (5 bases). The CDR3 covers 13 residues. The V gene's germline CDR1 is SGHSA and CDR2 FRNQAP. Trimming left V 3 bases short and J 3 bases short, with 7 bases between. CDR3 DNA (partial): TGTGCAAGCAGCTTTGGACAACAAGACACCCAGTAC. Encoded protein: CASSFGQQDTQY. The whole CDR3 sequence reads CASSFGQQDTQYF.